The 20 T cell receptor beta chains in this list originate from one sample, sequenced in a study of T cell repertoires in cytomegalovirus infection. TCRdb called the reads again in MiXCR, with one record for every CDR3 protein. The sample includes about 150,000 distinct CDR3 sequences, 25% to 35% of them seen just once. These receptors are not linked to any known antigen. This material consisted of CD8+ T cells from cultured PBMCs, taken from culture after CMV antigen stimulation. The receptors stem from a human donor in good health (CMV status not recorded). Some clones in this sample may be carry-over from other donors' samples.

Comment on this clonotype: One base away lies a much larger clone, so this may be a sequencing read error. The chain carries TRBV19 and TRBJ1-2; D remains ambiguous. The CDR3 sequence is 13 residues long. CDR1 is LNHDA and CDR2 is SQIVND in the germline V gene (reference sequence). The CDR3 DNA reads as TGTGCCTCCCTCGGGCCCACTAACTATGGCTTCACCTTC. Its translation is CASLGPTNYGFTF.

This clonotype showed up many times. The CDR3 loop reads CASSGGGDTDTQYF. DNA of the CDR3: TGTGCCAGCAGTGGCGGGGGGGACACAGATACGCAGTATTTT. The chain recombines TRBV6-1 with TRBJ2-3, with 9 bases aligning to TRBD2. The CDR3 is 14 amino acids. CDR1 is MNHNS and CDR2 is SASEGT in the germline V gene. V gave up 4 bases and J gave up 2 bases; unmatched junction bases: 1.

This clonotype has at least ten counts. The chain uses TRBV12-3 or TRBV12-4 and TRBJ1-2; TRBD1 matches at 9 bases. The CDR3 loop spans 15 amino acids. Trimming at V came to 2 bases and at J to 8 bases, leaving 9 bases not matched to a gene. CDR3 bases: TGTGCCAGCAGTTTAAGTGGGACAGGGTTGAGGGGCTACACCTTC. This translates into CASSLSGTGLRGYTF.

V gene TRBV29-1 combines with J gene TRBJ1-2; 9 bases map to TRBD1. Germline V gives CDR1 SQVTM, CDR2 ANQGSEA. Trimming cost V 4 bases and J 3 bases; bases outside gene matches: 3. The CDR3 contains 13 residues. The CDR3 DNA reads as TGCAGCGTTGGAACAGGGGGCTACTATGGCTACACCTTC. Translated, it gives CSVGTGGYYGYTF.

The chain joins TRBV20-1 to TRBJ1-3; TRBD1 matches 10 bases. The germline CDR1 and CDR2 sequences are DFQATT and SNEGSKA (reference sequence). V trimming: 3 bases; J trimming: 1 base; junction bases outside the gene matches: 3. The CDR3 is 15 amino acids. The CDR3 DNA reads as TGCAGTGCTAGCGGGACAGGGGCTTCTGGAAACACCATATATTTT. It encodes CSASGTGASGNTIYF.

The chain employs TRBV7-2 and TRBJ1-1; weak D call: TRBD1 (5 bases). The germline V gene encodes CDR1 SGHTA and CDR2 FQGNSA. The CDR3 is 17 amino acids. The V end was cut by 3 bases, the J end by 2 bases, with 19 bases between. As DNA, the CDR3 is TGTGCCAGCAGCTTTTCCCGGACACCTTACTTTAACACTGAAGCTTTCTTT. Its translation is CASSFSRTPYFNTEAFF.

This chain connects TRBV11-2 to TRBJ2-2, with 7 bases identical to TRBD1. The trim removed 5 bases at V and 5 bases at J, leaving 8 bases unmatched. Germline values: CDR1 SGHAT, CDR2 FQNNGV. The CDR3 covers 15 residues. As DNA, the CDR3 is TGTGCCAGCAGCCCACGGGACAGCTCTACCGGGGAGCTGTTTTTT. The encoded protein is CASSPRDSSTGELFF.

Here the CDR3 DNA reads TGCAGCGTTCTTGATTTCCAGGGAGGGACTGAAGCTTTCTTT. It codes for CSVLDFQGGTEAFF. V is TRBV29-1 and J is TRBJ1-1; possible D gene TRBD1, 5 bases. The germline V gene encodes CDR1 SQVTM and CDR2 ANQGSEA. The CDR3 has 14 amino acids. Trimming stripped 5 bases from V and 5 bases from J, with 18 bases between.

In DNA, the CDR3 is TGTGCCAGCAGTTACGTGGGACAGGGGGCTAGCGAGCAGTACTTC. It yields the protein CASSYVGQGASEQYF. This rearrangement joins TRBV6-6 to TRBJ2-7, with 12 nucleotides matching TRBD1. The CDR3 runs to 15 residues. Germline V gene data show CDR1 as MNHNY and CDR2 as SVGAGI (reference sequence). The V segment lost 2 bases and the J segment 6 bases; nucleotides outside the gene matches: 5.

The chain has TRBV7-8 and TRBJ2-1; 7 positions agree with TRBD2. Germline V gene lookup returns CDR1 SGHVS and CDR2 FQNEAQ. The length of the CDR3 is 16 residues. The V gene end was trimmed by 1 base and the J gene end by 8 bases; junction bases not matched to a gene: 11. The CDR3 region has the DNA TGTGCCAGCAGCTTAGTAACTAGCGCCGTAGGGGATGAGCAGTTCTTC. It is translated as CASSLVTSAVGDEQFF.

This clonotype was counted at least ten times. This chain joins TRBV20-1 and TRBJ2-1; weak D call: TRBD2 (5 bases). The CDR3 consists of 14 residues. The germline CDR1 and CDR2 sequences are DFQATT and SNEGSKA (reference sequence). Trimming took off 6 bases at V and 0 bases at J, with 12 bases between the two ends. The DNA for the CDR3 is TGCAGTGCCGAAGGTGGGAGCTCCTACAATGAGCAGTTCTTC. It encodes CSAEGGSSYNEQFF.

This chain connects TRBV7-4 to TRBJ1-5; D gene uncertain. This CDR3 is 13 amino acids long. V was pared by 4 bases and J by 7 bases, with 11 bases between. Germline V gene lookup returns CDR1 SGHVT and CDR2 SQSDAQ. CDR3: CASSSGARQPQHF. In DNA, the CDR3 is TGTGCCAGCAGCTCGGGTGCGAGGCAGCCCCAGCATTTT. Complete variable domain (other parts from reference TRBV7-4 and TRBJ1-5): GAGVSQSPRYKVAKRGRDVALRCDSISGHVTLYWYRQTLGQGSEVLTYSQSDAQRDKSGRPSGRFSAERPERSVSTLKIQRTEQGDSAVYLCASSSGARQPQHFGDGTRLSIL.

V and J are TRBV4-1 and TRBJ1-6; D remains unclear. The CDR3 has 16 amino acids. V was shortened by 0 bases and J by 3 bases, with 9 bases between the two germline ends. In germline, CDR1 is MGHRA, CDR2 YSYEKL. CDR3 protein: CASSQDLRYYNSPLHF. As DNA, the CDR3 is TGCGCCAGCAGCCAAGATCTACGGTACTATAATTCACCCCTCCACTTT.

V is TRBV11-2 and J is TRBJ2-5; 13 bases align to TRBD2. Germline CDR1 SGHAT, CDR2 FQNNGV. V gave up 0 bases and J gave up 5 bases; unmatched junction bases: 6. This CDR3 is built from 17 residues. For the CDR3, the DNA is TGTGCCAGCAGCTTAGATACTAGCGGGGGGGCCTTTGAGACCCAGTACTTC. Encoded protein: CASSLDTSGGAFETQYF. Based on the CDR3 plus reference TRBV11-2 and TRBJ2-5, the full variable domain is EAGVAQSPRYKIIEKRQSVAFWCNPISGHATLYWYQQILGQGPKLLIQFQNNGVVDDSQLPKDRFSAERLKGVDSTLKIQPAKLEDSAVYLCASSLDTSGGAFETQYFGPGTRLLVL.

J is TRBJ2-7 and V is TRBV29-1; 10 nucleotides agree with TRBD1. With V trimmed by 5 bases and J by 4 bases, 8 bases remained unmatched. Germline V gene lookup returns CDR1 SQVTM and CDR2 ANQGSEA. This CDR3 contains 14 residues. CDR3 amino acids: CSVSRGTGVYEQYF. The CDR3 DNA reads as TGCAGCGTTTCACGAGGGACAGGGGTTTACGAGCAGTACTTC.

There are many counts of this clonotype. V is TRBV20-1 and J is TRBJ2-5, with D tentatively TRBD2 (7 bases). The V gene lost 5 bases and the J gene lost 8 bases, with 18 bases spanning the gap. There are 13 residues in the CDR3. Germline V gene data show CDR1 as DFQATT and CDR2 as SNEGSKA (reference sequence). DNA for the CDR3: TGCAGTGCTTCGATGGGGGCGGGGGCAACCCAGTACTTC. Protein: CSASMGAGATQYF.

This clonotype was counted a few times. The chain is built from TRBV28 and TRBJ2-1; 14 nucleotides line up with TRBD2. This CDR3 is built from 24 residues. Germline V CDR1 and CDR2: MDHEN, SYDVKM. V shed 5 bases and J 2 bases; nucleotides not matched to a gene: 26. CDR3 region: CASSPITGTSGGPPATVTYNEQFF. The CDR3 DNA follows: TGTGCCAGCAGTCCGATTACCGGGACTAGCGGGGGACCGCCTGCCACGGTCACCTACAATGAGCAGTTCTTC.

The chain recombines TRBV14 with TRBJ1-3; D not certain. The CDR3 is 16 residues long. CDR1 and CDR2 from the germline V gene are SGHDN and FVKESK. V was cut by 0 bases and J by 3 bases, with 12 bases left in between. The CDR3 reads CASSQDRSGFGNTIYF. CDR3 bases: TGTGCCAGCAGCCAAGATCGGTCGGGGTTTGGAAACACCATATATTTT.

As for this clonotype: At one end the junction does not follow the germline gene, possibly because of a read error. V gene TRBV23-1 combines with J gene TRBJ1-5; D unresolved. TRBV23-1 is labeled an ORF, and its function is uncertain. CDR3 length: 17 residues. CDR3 residues: CASSPNRISYSYQPQHF. In nucleotides, the CDR3 is TGCGCCAGCAGTCCTAATCGAATTAGTTATAGCTATCAGCCCCAGCATTTT.

This sequence joins TRBV7-6 and TRBJ1-2, with D possibly being TRBD1 (5 bases). The CDR3 extends over 14 amino acids. V was pared by 0 bases and J by 6 bases, with 11 bases between. From germline, CDR1 is SGHVS and CDR2 FNYEAQ. Written as DNA, the CDR3 is TGTGCCAGCAGCTTAGCGGGCCCGGGGGATGGCTACACCTTC. Residues: CASSLAGPGDGYTF.